This paragraph covers one T cell receptor beta chain sequence. The antigen remains undetermined. Profiled with immunoSEQ multiplex PCR; TCRdb holds only in-frame clones, not every one. This sample yields 12,000 or so clones, of which about 89% are seen a single time; approximately 3.1% belongs to the top ten. This sample was taken from a study of graft-versus-host responses after intestinal transplantation. Study context: Every recipient underwent anti-thymocyte globulin induction, then tacrolimus and steroids for three to four years.

General study points: Individuals carrying graft-donor T cell macrochimerism showed high graft-versus-host to host-versus-graft clonal ratios in allografts. GvH clones occurred in recipient marrow; some first appeared in ileum or blood.

Regarding time point: postoperative day 105 after intestinal transplantation (dayNNNN = postoperative day). CDR3 length equals 19 residues. With 1 base removed from V and 3 bases from J, the gap between germline ends came to 25 bases. The germline V gene encodes CDR1 SEHNR and CDR2 FQNEAQ (reference sequence). The sequencing here drew on PBMCs, taken 105 days after intestinal transplantation. This receptor was obtained from a human patient who received an intestinal transplant, so some T cells may come from the graft donor. The chain couples TRBV7-9 to TRBJ2-7; D possibly uses TRBD1 or TRBD2 (5 bases each). The CDR3 spells CASSLDWPDTGTSRYEQYF. DNA for the CDR3: TGTGCCAGCAGCTTAGATTGGCCGGATACCGGGACCTCACGCTACGAGCAGTACTTC.